The clone carrying this TCR beta chain has just a few counts. This CDR3 region has 15 residues. V dropped 6 bases and J dropped 7 bases, with 22 bases sitting between them. Germline-derived CDR1 and CDR2 are SGHTA and FQGNSA. The data were taken from a study of response to subunit inactivated influenza vaccine. TCRdb independently ran MiXCR on the RT-PCR reads; one entry per CDR3 protein. This table has hundreds of thousands of distinct CDR3 sequences, around 10% appearing once. These sequences were also reported in another study, on T cells expressing NK-cell markers. That paper states: UMI-tagged 5'RACE template switching yielded the TCR beta cDNA.

This receptor was identified in a man aged 50 or older who received an inactivated influenza vaccine. V and J are TRBV7-2 and TRBJ2-7; a possible D gene is TRBD2 (6 bases). The sample in question was PBMCs from blood, obtained on the day of vaccination. This CDR3 reads CASRIQGLGSEEQYF. The CDR3 nucleotides are TGTGCCAGCAGGATTCAGGGCCTCGGGAGTGAAGAGCAGTACTTC.